These 24 T cell receptor beta chains share one sample of origin, sequenced in a study of blood T cell repertoires in COVID-19. Some clones are missing from TCRdb's copy, which holds only in-frame ones; the method was immunoSEQ multiplex PCR. The table records fewer than 150,000 clones, 80% to 90% of them present only once. The specimen sequenced was peripheral blood. The receptors originated from a woman aged 60-70 years with acute or convalescent COVID-19.

The chain employs TRBV7-9 and TRBJ2-5, with 14 bases matching TRBD2. The V gene's germline CDR1 is SEHNR and CDR2 FQNEAQ (reference sequence). V lost 4 bases, J lost 1 base, and 2 bases stayed unmatched. This CDR3 has 16 residues. For the CDR3, the DNA is TGTGCCAGCAGCTCGGGACTAGCGGGAGTCCAAGAGACCCAGTACTTC. Amino acids: CASSSGLAGVQETQYF. Based on the CDR3 plus reference TRBV7-9 and TRBJ2-5, the full variable domain is DTGVSQNPRHKITKRGQNVTFRCDPISEHNRLYWYRQTLGQGPEFLTYFQNEAQLEKSRLLSDRFSAERPKGSFSTLEIQRTEQGDSAMYLCASSSGLAGVQETQYFGPGTRLLVL.

The chain employs TRBV6-5 and TRBJ2-1; a weak D match, TRBD1 (5 bases). This CDR3 is built from 14 residues. Germline assignment: CDR1 MNHEY and CDR2 SVGAGI. V was shortened by 8 bases and J by 4 bases, with 15 bases between the two germline ends. CDR3 in amino acids: CASAARAGYNEQFF. Written as DNA, the CDR3 is TGTGCCAGCGCCGCCAGGGCCGGTTACAATGAGCAGTTCTTC.

The CDR3 region has the DNA TGTGCCAGCAGTCCCCTAGCGGGAGGTAACGAGCAGTACGTC. This sequence encodes CASSPLAGGNEQYV. This chain links TRBV27 with TRBJ2-7, with 11 bases fitting TRBD2. This CDR3 is built from 14 residues. Trimming cost V 5 bases and J 5 bases; bases outside gene matches: 5. Germline loops: CDR1 MNHEY, CDR2 SMNVEV (reference sequence).

This rearrangement joins TRBV6-1 to TRBJ2-5; 10 bases line up with TRBD1. The CDR3 loop spans 16 amino acids. Germline V gene data show CDR1 as MNHNS and CDR2 as SASEGT. J lost 5 bases, V lost 2 bases, and 8 bases had no gene match. The CDR3: CASSERGDRGWETQYF. In nucleotides, the CDR3 is TGTGCCAGCAGTGAAAGGGGGGACAGGGGCTGGGAGACCCAGTACTTC.

The chain joins TRBV3-1 (or the pseudogene TRBV3-2) to TRBJ1-2; 9 bases map to TRBD1. This CDR3 spans 13 amino acids. Germline-derived CDR1 and CDR2 are LGHDT and YNNKEL (reference sequence). Unmatched junction bases numbered 4, after V lost 5 bases and J lost 6 bases. CDR3: CASSVRQGDGYTF. DNA of the CDR3: TGTGCCAGCAGCGTACGACAGGGGGATGGCTACACCTTC.

V and J are TRBV28 and TRBJ2-1, with 13 bases fitting TRBD2. V dropped 7 bases and J dropped 9; count of bases not matched to a gene: 9. The germline V gene has CDR1 MDHEN and CDR2 SYDVKM. This CDR3 comprises 15 residues. This chain's CDR3 is CASIPGTSGTVEQFF. CDR3 DNA sequence: TGTGCCAGCATCCCCGGGACTAGCGGGACCGTTGAGCAGTTCTTC.

The rearrangement joins TRBV6-5 to TRBJ1-1; D remains unclear. V was cut by 6 bases and J by 3 bases, with 11 bases left in between. The CDR3 has 13 residues. CDR1 and CDR2 (germline): MNHEY, SVGAGI. The CDR3 bases are TGTGCCAGCAGGGCCCCCCCCGACACTGAAGCTTTCTTT. Translation gives CASRAPPDTEAFF.

V usage is TRBV11-1 and J usage is TRBJ2-6; 7 bases agree with TRBD2. Per germline, CDR1 SGHAT and CDR2 FQDESV (reference sequence). The CDR3 sequence is 16 residues long. V was pared by 5 bases and J by 2 bases, with 6 bases of the junction left unmatched. The CDR3 loop is CASSLRGVAGANVLTF. The CDR3, as DNA: TGTGCCAGCAGCCTCCGGGGGGTGGCTGGGGCCAACGTCCTGACTTTC.

The chain uses TRBV24-1 and TRBJ2-7, with 12 nucleotides matching TRBD1. Germline values: CDR1 KGHDR, CDR2 SFDVKD. CDR3 length equals 15 residues. Trimming cost V 7 bases and J 3 bases; bases outside gene matches: 6. In DNA form, the CDR3 reads TGTGCCACCAGCATGGGACAGGGGGCCCTCTACGAGCAGTACTTC. As protein: CATSMGQGALYEQYF.

The rearrangement joins TRBV6-1 to TRBJ1-5; D unclear. This CDR3 has 15 residues. Per germline, CDR1 MNHNS and CDR2 SASEGT. Between the trimmed V and J ends, which lost 2 bases and 0 bases, there was a span of 8 bases. CDR3 loop: CASSETGHSNQPQHF. The CDR3 DNA reads TGTGCCAGCAGTGAAACTGGGCATAGCAATCAGCCCCAGCATTTT.

This clone was detected a few times. The genes are TRBV19 and TRBJ2-7; maybe TRBD2 (6 bases). CDR1 LNHDA and CDR2 SQIVND come from the germline V gene (reference sequence). Trimming took off 5 bases at V and 1 base at J, with 9 bases between the two ends. The CDR3 spans 13 residues. Here the CDR3 DNA reads TGTGCCAGTAGTTTTAGCGGTTCCTACGAGCAGTACTTC. Its translation: CASSFSGSYEQYF.

This sequence joins TRBV5-1 and TRBJ1-3; D is ambiguous. The germline V gene has CDR1 SGHRS and CDR2 YFSETQ. V dropped 4 bases and J dropped 0 bases, with 8 bases sitting between them. The length of the CDR3 is 14 residues. The CDR3 bases are TGCGCCAGCAGCCCGAGTTTCTCTGGAAACACCATATATTTT. Its translation is CASSPSFSGNTIYF.

The chain links TRBV6-5 to TRBJ1-2, with D possibly TRBD1 on 6 matching bases. Trimming took 5 bases from V and 4 from J, leaving 17 bases between them. Germline V gene lookup returns CDR1 MNHEY and CDR2 SVGAGI. This CDR3 contains 15 residues. The CDR3 loop reads CASSHLPTGPYGYTF. CDR3 in DNA: TGTGCCAGCAGTCATCTCCCGACAGGACCCTATGGCTACACCTTC.

This rearrangement joins TRBV2 to TRBJ2-1; D is uncertain. The CDR3 has 14 residues. V lost 4 bases and J lost 3, with 10 bases in between. CDR1 is SNHLY, CDR2 FYNNEI, per germline. The CDR3 loop reads CASSVPGGYNEQFF. The CDR3 region has the DNA TGTGCCAGCAGTGTCCCTGGCGGCTACAATGAGCAGTTCTTC.

The chain is built from TRBV28 and TRBJ2-7, with TRBD2 matching 7 bases. Trimming took 3 bases from V and 4 from J; bases not matched to a gene: 6. Germline lookup yields CDR1 MDHEN and CDR2 SYDVKM. The CDR3 totals 14 residues. CDR3 sequence (DNA): TGTGCCAGCAGTTTCCTACTAGCGAGGTACGAGCAGTACTTC. Protein: CASSFLLARYEQYF.

The J gene is TRBJ1-5, the V gene TRBV2, with D uncertain. Germline assignment: CDR1 SNHLY and CDR2 FYNNEI. This CDR3 has 12 residues. The germline V and J ends were trimmed by 6 bases and 2 bases, with 5 bases remaining between them. The CDR3 protein is CASRRRNQPQHF. The CDR3 DNA reads TGTGCCAGCAGGAGGCGCAATCAGCCCCAGCATTTT.

The rearrangement joins TRBV6-5 to TRBJ2-2, with D tentatively TRBD2 (7 bases). The CDR3 is 16 residues long. V dropped 4 bases and J dropped 3 bases, with 15 bases sitting between them. CDR1 is MNHEY and CDR2 is SVGAGI in the germline V gene. As DNA, the CDR3 is TGTGCCAGCAGTTCCCTCCGGGGGGCAGACACCGGGGAGCTGTTTTTT. Its translation: CASSSLRGADTGELFF.

This chain connects TRBV15 to TRBJ1-4; 10 bases are shared with TRBD1. J was trimmed by 8 bases and V by 3 bases; bases with no gene match: 6. Germline V gene sequence: CDR1 LNHNV, CDR2 YYDKDF (reference sequence). The length of the CDR3 is 15 residues. Here the CDR3 DNA reads TGTGCCACCAGCAGGGCTGGGACAGGGGAAGAAAAACTGTTTTTT. Protein sequence: CATSRAGTGEEKLFF. Looking up the rest from reference TRBV15 and TRBJ1-4 gives the full variable domain: DAMVIQNPRYQVTQFGKPVTLSCSQTLNHNVMYWYQQKSSQAPKLLFHYYDKDFNNEADTPDNFQSRRPNTSFCFLDIRSPGLGDTAMYLCATSRAGTGEEKLFFGSGTQLSVL.

This chain uses TRBV6-5 with TRBJ2-3; D is unclear. This CDR3 contains 11 residues. From germline, CDR1 is MNHEY and CDR2 SVGAGI. V shed 7 bases and J shed 3 bases, with 5 bases lying between them. In DNA form, the CDR3 reads TGTGCCAGCACCAATACAGATACGCAGTATTTT. This translates into CASTNTDTQYF.

The chain employs TRBV5-4 and TRBJ1-2; TRBD1 is a possible D gene (5 bases). Germline CDR1 and CDR2: SGHNT and YYREEE (reference sequence). The V gene lost 4 bases and the J gene lost 3 bases, with 13 bases spanning the gap. This CDR3 is 14 amino acids long. This chain's CDR3 is CASSHWGGDYGYTF. The CDR3 DNA follows: TGTGCCAGCAGCCATTGGGGGGGAGACTATGGCTACACCTTC.

The chain has TRBV7-3 and TRBJ2-1; D gene unclear. This CDR3 contains 16 residues. The germline gives CDR1 SGHTA, CDR2 FQGTGA. Trimming took 5 bases from V and 4 from J, leaving 18 bases between them. CDR3 region: CASSPLPDRKYNEQFF. CDR3 nucleotides: TGTGCCAGCAGCCCCCTCCCCGATAGAAAGTACAATGAGCAGTTCTTC.

The chain employs TRBV3-1 (or the pseudogene TRBV3-2) and TRBJ2-6; D may be TRBD1 (5 bases). CDR3 size: 18 residues. V shed 3 bases and J shed 0 bases, with 15 bases lying between them. The germline CDR1 and CDR2 sequences are LGHDT and YNNKEL (reference sequence). DNA of the CDR3: TGTGCCAGCAGCCAGCTGACCACAGGTCTCTCTGGGGCCAACGTCCTGACTTTC. Its protein product is CASSQLTTGLSGANVLTF.

The chain links TRBV6-5 to TRBJ2-7, with D perhaps TRBD2 (6 bases). This CDR3 is 15 amino acids long. Germline CDR1 reads MNHEY; CDR2 reads SVGAGI. V shed 0 bases and J shed 2 bases, with 11 bases lying between them. In DNA form, the CDR3 reads TGTGCCAGCAGTTACTCTGGGACTGACACCTACGAGCAGTACTTC. This encodes CASSYSGTDTYEQYF.

The sample holds a few counts of this clone. The chain employs TRBV28 and TRBJ2-1, with 7 bases lining up with TRBD2. Germline loops: CDR1 MDHEN, CDR2 SYDVKM. Unmatched junction bases numbered 13, after V lost 10 bases and J lost 7 bases. The CDR3 is made up of 14 amino acids. This chain's CDR3 is CATGEGGPSNEQFF. The CDR3 DNA sequence: TGTGCCACCGGGGAGGGAGGGCCTAGTAATGAGCAGTTCTTC. Full variable domain (rest looked up from reference TRBV28 and TRBJ2-1): DVKVTQSSRYLVKRTGEKVFLECVQDMDHENMFWYRQDPGLGLRLIYFSYDVKMKEKGDIPEGYSVSREKKERFSLILESASTNQTSMYLCATGEGGPSNEQFFGPGTRLTVL.